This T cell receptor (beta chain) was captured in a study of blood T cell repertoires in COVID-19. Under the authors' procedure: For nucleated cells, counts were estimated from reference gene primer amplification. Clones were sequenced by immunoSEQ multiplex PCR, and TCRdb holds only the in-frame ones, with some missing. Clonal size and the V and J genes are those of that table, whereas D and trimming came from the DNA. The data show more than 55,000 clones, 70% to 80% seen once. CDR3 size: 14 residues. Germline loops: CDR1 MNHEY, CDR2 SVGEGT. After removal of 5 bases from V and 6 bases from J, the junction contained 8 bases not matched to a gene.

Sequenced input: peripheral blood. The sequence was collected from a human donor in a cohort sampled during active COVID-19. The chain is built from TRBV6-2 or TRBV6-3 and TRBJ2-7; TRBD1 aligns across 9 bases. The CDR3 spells CASSQSTGGGEQYF. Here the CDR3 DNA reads TGTGCCAGCAGTCAATCGACAGGGGGTGGCGAGCAGTACTTC.